What follows are 5 T cell receptor beta chains derived from one specimen sequenced in a study of blood T cell repertoires in COVID-19. Sequencing was performed with immunoSEQ multiplex PCR; in TCRdb, only in-frame clones are kept and a portion is missing. The top ten hold approximately 5% of the sample, which has nearly 95,000 clones, roughly 84% seen once. The sample comprised peripheral blood. Receptors originate from a woman at least 80 years old with acute or convalescent COVID-19.

This clone has a single count. No conserved phenylalanine or tryptophan ends this CDR3, so it is likely a read error. It is unclear where the CDR3 begins or ends on the DNA, so no DNA is shown, and the CDR3 is as TCRdb lists it. The CDR3 loop is CASSVGAGTQAL. V and J are TRBV2 and TRBJ2-7; whether TRBD2, the table's D call, matches the DNA was not checked. CDR1 and CDR2 from the germline V gene are SNHLY and FYNNEI. The CDR3 is 12 amino acids in total, end residues counted.

The chain employs TRBV5-1 and TRBJ2-7, with 7 bases identical to TRBD1. Per germline, CDR1 SGHRS and CDR2 YFSETQ. Trimming removed 3 bases from V and 5 bases from J; junction bases left unmatched: 11. This CDR3 is 15 amino acids long. This chain's CDR3 is CASSSWTGLSNEQYF. The CDR3 bases are TGCGCCAGCAGCTCCTGGACAGGTTTGTCGAACGAGCAGTACTTC.

The chain combines TRBV5-1 with TRBJ2-5, with a tentative D call TRBD2 (7 bases). V lost 4 bases and J 3 bases, leaving 13 bases between the germline ends. CDR1 is SGHRS and CDR2 is YFSETQ in the germline V gene. The CDR3 has 14 amino acids. The CDR3 DNA follows: TGCGCCAGCAGCCCGCGGGGGCAAAAAGAGACCCAGTACTTC. Its translation: CASSPRGQKETQYF.

The chain uses TRBV12-3 or TRBV12-4 and TRBJ2-5; D unclear. The CDR3 loop spans 11 amino acids. V lost 5 bases and J 2 bases, leaving 3 bases between the germline ends. The CDR3: CASSTQETQYF. CDR3 coding DNA: TGTGCCAGCAGTACTCAAGAGACCCAGTACTTC.

This clone was detected once. This sequence joins TRBV19 and TRBJ1-5, with D maybe TRBD1 (6 bases). The CDR3 loop spans 17 amino acids. Germline assignment: CDR1 LNHDA and CDR2 SQIVND (reference sequence). The germline V and J ends were trimmed by 3 bases and 6 bases, with 21 bases remaining between them. This chain's CDR3 is CASSISPPGAVAQPQHF. The CDR3 region has the DNA TGTGCCAGTAGTATCTCCCCTCCAGGGGCGGTAGCTCAGCCCCAGCATTTT.